This section outlines one T cell receptor (beta chain) sequence together with its context. Its cognate antigen is unknown. This entry belongs to a study of cytomegalovirus exposure and HLA in healthy donors. Findings and caveats of the study: It was assumed in the presence/absence analyses that sequencing depth was roughly uniform across donors. For most TCR sequences rarity was the rule, although some public TCRs occurred in many donors.

The PCR made use of 60 Vbeta and 13 Jbeta primers. How the authors handled the data: An analysis that came later counted approximately 76 million unique TCR beta chains, roughly 11 million shared. TCRdb's table, derived via immunoSEQ multiplex PCR, lists solely in-frame clones and lacks some. The DNA was the basis for D and trimming; V, J and clone size are from that table. The table has over 45,000 clones, around 83% seen once. This CDR3 comprises 12 residues. V lost 0 bases and J 3 bases, leaving 4 bases between the germline ends. CDR1 is SGHRS and CDR2 is YFSETQ in the germline V gene. The V and J genes are TRBV5-1 and TRBJ2-7; D gene ambiguous. Sequenced: PBMCs. The sequence was obtained from a man between 25 and 39 years old in good health and CMV-seronegative. The CDR3 region has the DNA TGCGCCAGCAGCTTGGACGGCTACGAGCAGTACTTC. This gives the protein CASSLDGYEQYF.